This record looks at one T cell receptor beta chain sequence and its context. V lost 4 bases to trimming and J lost 7 bases, with 17 bases between them. This CDR3 has 14 amino acids. Germline CDR1 reads SNHLY; CDR2 reads FYNNEI. These data are taken from a study of human T cells and chemical hapten exposure. TCRdb used MiXCR to reprocess the RACE reads, holding one entry per CDR3 protein. The data contain approximately 71,000 distinct CDR3 sequences, 8.5% to 14% of them singletons. Time point noted: patch test 3, about 24 weeks after DPC sensitization. This sample's treatment: therapeutic diphenylcyclopropenone sensitization with weekly scalp DPC. Alopecia patients, 18 to 70 years old and DPC-suitable, served as donors. Extraction of total RNA was performed on unfractionated whole blood.

This rearrangement joins TRBV2 to TRBJ2-7; possibly TRBD1 for D (6 bases). The TCR was taken from a woman aged 50 to 60 with alopecia areata. Some clones in this sample may be carry-over from other donors' samples. The sample in question was whole blood, obtained in connection with sensitization to the hapten diphenylcyclopropenone (DPC). CDR3 region: CASSGDRLPEEQYF. Here the CDR3 DNA reads TGTGCCAGCAGTGGTGACAGGTTACCGGAGGAGCAGTACTTC. The full variable domain, in which reference TRBV2 and TRBJ2-7 provide the parts outside the CDR3, is EPEVTQTPSHQVTQMGQEVILRCVPISNHLYFYWYRQILGQKVEFLVSFYNNEISEKSEIFDDQFSVERPDGSNFTLKIRSTKLEDSAMYFCASSGDRLPEEQYFGPGTRLTVT.